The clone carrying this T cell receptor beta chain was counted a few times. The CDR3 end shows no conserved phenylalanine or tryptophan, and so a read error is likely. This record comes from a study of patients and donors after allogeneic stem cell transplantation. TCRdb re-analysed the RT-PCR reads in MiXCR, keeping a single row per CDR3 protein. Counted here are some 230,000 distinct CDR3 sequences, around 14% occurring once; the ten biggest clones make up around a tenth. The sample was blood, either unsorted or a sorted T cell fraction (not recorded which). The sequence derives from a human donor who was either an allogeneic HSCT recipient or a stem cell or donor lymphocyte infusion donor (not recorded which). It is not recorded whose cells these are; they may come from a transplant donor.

The CDR3 loop reads CSARGLAEQETQYV. In DNA form, the CDR3 reads TGCAGTGCTAGGGGACTAGCGGAGCAAGAGACCCAGTACGTC. This chain joins TRBV20-1 and TRBJ2-5; 11 bases are shared with TRBD2. This CDR3 comprises 14 residues. Looked up from germline, CDR1 is DFQATT and CDR2 is SNEGSKA (reference sequence). V lost 3 bases, J lost 2 bases, and 2 bases stayed unmatched.